This T cell receptor beta chain originates from a study of blood T cell repertoires in COVID-19. Whole-study context: Sites in the United States, Italy and Spain provided acute and convalescent COVID-19 samples. Sample material is recorded as cDNA or gDNA derived from T cells, B-cell-depleted T cells, or PBMCs.

Participants were placed into cohorts based on the clinical history they reported. Recovery meant two consecutive negative NP/OP PCR tests, professional clearance, or resolved symptoms. Trimming cost V 8 bases and J 8 bases, with 24 bases left between them. The CDR3 contains 16 residues. The germline V gene encodes CDR1 MDHEN and CDR2 SYDVKM. The repertoire was sequenced with immunoSEQ multiplex PCR; TCRdb's copy has only in-frame clones and lacks some. The repertoire has 150,000 to 200,000 clones, roughly 85% of them found once; the top ten carry approximately 9%. Specimen: PBMCs or T cells enriched from blood (not recorded which). The V gene is TRBV28, the J gene TRBJ1-4; D not resolved. This receptor was taken from a woman under 30 who had recovered from COVID-19. In nucleotides, the CDR3 is TGTGCCAGCCAGAAGAAACTACATTTATTATTAGAAAAACTGTTTTTT. Translated: CASQKKLHLLLEKLFF.